This T cell receptor beta chain originates from a study of blood T cell repertoires in COVID-19. Across the whole study: COVID-19 samples, acute and convalescent, were from the United States, Italy and Spain. The analysed material was cDNA or gDNA that came from T cells, B-cell-depleted T cells, or PBMCs.

As originally analysed: Reference gene primer amplification gave estimated nucleated cell counts. Data came from immunoSEQ multiplex PCR; TCRdb stores just in-frame clones and leaves some out. The V and J calls and clone size are taken from that table; D and trimming were inferred from the DNA. The profile shows some 35,000 clones, around nine tenths of them singletons. There are 14 residues in the CDR3. V dropped 4 bases and J dropped 1 base, with 10 bases sitting between them. CDR1 and CDR2 (germline): SNHLY, FYNNEI. The chain recombines TRBV2 with TRBJ1-1; TRBD1 might be the D (5 bases). Material: peripheral blood. The TCR comes from a man in his sixties with active COVID-19. The CDR3 DNA is TGTGCCAGCAGTGTACTCAGGGAGAACACTGAAGCTTTCTTT. This translates into CASSVLRENTEAFF.